The next 22 T cell receptor beta chains were all read from a single sample in a study of cytomegalovirus exposure and HLA in healthy donors. It was with 60 Vbeta and 13 Jbeta primers that the PCR ran. Method: immunoSEQ multiplex PCR; TCRdb's copy keeps in-frame clones and lacks some. The sample shows around 110,000 clones, approximately 80% of them seen only once. Sequenced input: PBMCs. These receptors were obtained from a woman aged 25-40 years in good health and CMV-seronegative.

The rearrangement joins TRBV27 to TRBJ1-1, with 10 bases lining up with TRBD1. CDR1 MNHEY and CDR2 SMNVEV come from the germline V gene (reference sequence). This CDR3 spans 15 amino acids. V was pared by 5 bases and J by 3 bases, with 6 bases of the junction left unmatched. The CDR3 reads CASSRDRGRDTEAFF. Written as DNA, the CDR3 is TGTGCCAGCAGTCGAGACAGGGGGCGCGACACTGAAGCTTTCTTT.

The V call is TRBV2, the J call TRBJ1-1; 7 positions agree with TRBD1. CDR3 length: 14 amino acids. The junction had 3 bases not matched to a gene; V was cut back by 5 bases and J by 0 bases. Germline loops: CDR1 SNHLY, CDR2 FYNNEI. This chain's CDR3 is CASSSGTVNTEAFF. As DNA, the CDR3 is TGTGCCAGCAGTTCCGGGACAGTGAACACTGAAGCTTTCTTT.

There are a few counts of this clone. V is TRBV28 and J is TRBJ1-5; D possibly corresponds to TRBD1 (6 bases). The CDR3 consists of 14 residues. V dropped 6 bases and J dropped 4 bases, with 13 bases sitting between them. Germline V gives CDR1 MDHEN, CDR2 SYDVKM. CDR3 sequence: CASRQTGLNQPQHF. The CDR3 DNA reads as TGTGCCAGCAGGCAGACAGGACTGAATCAGCCCCAGCATTTT.

CDR3 DNA: TGTGCCAGCAGCCCTACGCATTTTGCGGGGAACACTGAAGCTTTCTTT. Its translation: CASSPTHFAGNTEAFF. The J gene is TRBJ1-1, the V gene TRBV2; D uncertain. This CDR3 has 16 amino acids. V was cut by 6 bases and J by 1 base, with 18 bases left in between. Per germline, CDR1 SNHLY and CDR2 FYNNEI. Full variable domain (missing parts from reference TRBV2 and TRBJ1-1): EPEVTQTPSHQVTQMGQEVILRCVPISNHLYFYWYRQILGQKVEFLVSFYNNEISEKSEIFDDQFSVERPDGSNFTLKIRSTKLEDSAMYFCASSPTHFAGNTEAFFGQGTRLTVV.

The chain carries TRBV4-2 and TRBJ2-1, with 10 bases matching TRBD2. The CDR3 length is 17 residues. Germline V gives CDR1 LGHNA, CDR2 YNFKEQ. The V segment lost 3 bases and the J segment 4 bases; nucleotides outside the gene matches: 9. The CDR3 sequence is CASSQLRTSGGYNEQFF. In nucleotides, the CDR3 is TGTGCCAGCAGCCAGCTACGGACTAGCGGAGGATACAATGAGCAGTTCTTC.

CDR3 sequence: CASNPGQVPYNEQFF. CDR3 coding DNA: TGCGCCAGCAACCCGGGACAGGTTCCCTACAATGAGCAGTTCTTC. The chain links TRBV5-1 to TRBJ2-1, with 8 bases matching TRBD1. This CDR3 has 15 amino acids. The J segment lost 2 bases and the V segment lost 6 bases, leaving 7 bases of the junction unmatched. Germline V lookup: CDR1 SGHRS, CDR2 YFSETQ.

The chain combines TRBV2 with TRBJ1-5; 7 nucleotides align to TRBD1. Unmatched junction bases numbered 9, after V lost 6 bases and J lost 7 bases. The germline V gene has CDR1 SNHLY and CDR2 FYNNEI. This CDR3 has 14 residues. Here the CDR3 DNA reads TGTGCCAGCAGCCGGGACAGATCGGGACAGCCCCAGCATTTT. Its protein is CASSRDRSGQPQHF.

This clone appeared once. The chain is built from TRBV10-1 and TRBJ2-2, with 8 bases aligning to TRBD1. V was clipped by 7 bases and J by 0 bases; unmatched bases: 10. Germline assignment: CDR1 WNHNN and CDR2 SYGVQD (reference sequence). The CDR3 loop spans 17 amino acids. This chain's CDR3 is CASTPAGQDSNTGELFF. The CDR3 nucleotides are TGCGCCAGCACCCCGGCGGGACAGGACTCGAACACCGGGGAGCTGTTTTTT.

The CDR3 DNA is TGTGCCAGCAGCTTAGGCGGCCTAGCGGGGTACAATGAGCAGTTCTTC. This sequence encodes CASSLGGLAGYNEQFF. The chain recombines TRBV13 with TRBJ2-1, with 9 positions matching TRBD2. J was trimmed by 4 bases and V by 0 bases; bases with no gene match: 4. The CDR3 loop spans 16 amino acids. Germline assignment: CDR1 PRHDT and CDR2 FYEKMQ (reference sequence).

This clone has just a few counts. V usage is TRBV6-4 and J usage is TRBJ1-1; TRBD1 matches 7 bases. Germline lookup yields CDR1 MRHNA and CDR2 SNTAGT. CDR3 size: 15 residues. V gave up 6 bases and J gave up 4 bases; unmatched junction bases: 11. The CDR3 nucleotides are TGTGCCAGCAGCCGGGACAGCCTCGGGTCCACTGAAGCTTTCTTT. It specifies CASSRDSLGSTEAFF.

As concerns this clone: It is unclear where the CDR3 begins or ends on the DNA, so no DNA is shown, and the CDR3 is as TCRdb lists it. The chain carries TRBV30 and TRBJ1-2. Per the germline V gene, CDR1 is GTSNPN and CDR2 is SVGIG (reference sequence). The CDR3 comprises 15 residues, both ends counted. The CDR3 loop is CAWSVQFGGGAGYPF.

V usage is TRBV4-3 and J usage is TRBJ2-2, with D tentatively TRBD1 (5 bases). The CDR3 covers 15 residues. Per germline, CDR1 LGHNA and CDR2 YSLEER. With 5 bases removed from V and 6 bases from J, the gap between germline ends came to 16 bases. The CDR3 region has the DNA TGCGCCAGCAGCGAGGACACGACCCGGTCCGGGGAGCTGTTTTTT. Translated, it gives CASSEDTTRSGELFF.

DNA of the CDR3: TGTGCCAGCAGTTTATCCAGGACTTACTACAATGAGCAGTTCTTC. Protein product: CASSLSRTYYNEQFF. This chain uses TRBV27 with TRBJ2-1; tentatively, D is TRBD2 (5 bases). The germline V gene has CDR1 MNHEY and CDR2 SMNVEV (reference sequence). The CDR3 runs 15 residues. Trimming stripped 0 bases from V and 3 bases from J, with 9 bases between.

The genes are TRBV19 and TRBJ1-2, with a possible D match to TRBD1 (5 bases). The CDR3 has 12 amino acids. Germline CDR1 is LNHDA and CDR2 is SQIVND (reference sequence). V was cut by 6 bases and J by 5 bases, with 10 bases left in between. The CDR3 DNA sequence: TGTGCCAGTAGGCGGGGCGTGTATGGCTACACCTTC. Its translation is CASRRGVYGYTF.

This clone turned up a few times. The chain uses TRBV6-5 and TRBJ1-5; maybe TRBD1 (6 bases). This CDR3 is built from 12 residues. The germline gives CDR1 MNHEY, CDR2 SVGAGI. Trimming took off 10 bases at V and 1 base at J, with 8 bases between the two ends. The CDR3, as DNA: TGTGCCACGGGGACAAGCAATCAGCCCCAGCATTTT. This codes for CATGTSNQPQHF.

This chain connects TRBV18 to TRBJ1-1; 9 bases align to TRBD1. Germline CDR1 KGHSH, CDR2 LQKENI. With 3 bases clipped from V and 12 bases from J, the junction kept 14 bases outside the gene matches. The CDR3 is made up of 15 amino acids. CDR3 sequence (DNA): TGTGCCAGCTCACCGGAATCTTTTAGACAGGGGGTGACTTTCTTT. It codes for CASSPESFRQGVTFF.

The chain recombines TRBV30 with TRBJ1-2; 8 nucleotides agree with TRBD1. V lost 2 bases to trimming and J lost 6 bases; unmatched junction nucleotides: 11. Germline assignment: CDR1 GTSNPN and CDR2 SVGIG (reference sequence). This CDR3 comprises 15 residues. The CDR3, as DNA: TGTGCCTGGAGTCTTACCTGGACAGGGTTTAATGGCTACACCTTC. It specifies CAWSLTWTGFNGYTF.

The CDR3 bases are TGCGCCAGCAGCCAAGATTTTGCAGCAGATACGCAGTATTTT. This encodes CASSQDFAADTQYF. This chain connects TRBV4-1 to TRBJ2-3; no definite D call. The CDR3 extends over 14 amino acids. Trimming removed 0 bases from V and 4 bases from J, with 8 bases in between. Germline CDR1 and CDR2: MGHRA and YSYEKL.

This chain joins TRBV19 and TRBJ1-1; D is ambiguous. The CDR3 is 12 amino acids. The V end was cut by 3 bases, the J end by 3 bases, with 5 bases between. Germline CDR1 LNHDA, CDR2 SQIVND (reference sequence). Here the CDR3 DNA reads TGTGCCAGTAGTATGGGAGACACTGAAGCTTTCTTT. As protein: CASSMGDTEAFF.

This chain joins TRBV5-1 and TRBJ2-1; TRBD1 matches at 8 bases. Trimming took 2 bases from V and 4 from J; bases not matched to a gene: 2. Germline V gene data show CDR1 as SGHRS and CDR2 as YFSETQ. There are 14 residues in the CDR3. The CDR3: CASSLGTGYNEQFF. As DNA, the CDR3 is TGCGCCAGCAGCTTAGGGACAGGATACAATGAGCAGTTCTTC.

V and J are TRBV7-9 and TRBJ2-5; 7 bases are shared with TRBD2. Germline loops: CDR1 SEHNR, CDR2 FQNEAQ (reference sequence). With 2 bases clipped from V and 5 bases from J, the junction kept 2 bases outside the gene matches. CDR3 length: 13 residues. The chain's CDR3 is CASSLTSEETQYF. In DNA, the CDR3 is TGTGCCAGCAGCTTAACTAGCGAGGAGACCCAGTACTTC.

To note about this clone: The junction and the germline gene differ at one end; a read error may be behind it. The rearrangement uses TRBV19 and TRBJ1-5; D might be TRBD1 (5 bases). The CDR3 consists of 13 residues. Germline CDR1 is LNHDA and CDR2 is SQIVND (reference sequence). CDR3 protein: CASASERDGPQNF. The CDR3 coding sequence is TGTGCCAGTGCCTCGGAGCGGGACGGACCTCAAAATTTT.